Each of the 10 T cell receptor beta chains below was sequenced from the same sample in a study of OX40 agonist ivuxolimab in advanced cancers. Clones were sequenced by immunoSEQ multiplex PCR, and TCRdb holds only the in-frame ones, with some missing. This table has about 69,000 clones, about 83% appearing once. Sequenced here: CD4+ or CD8+ T cells sorted from blood, sampled in a trial of the OX40 agonist ivuxolimab. The receptor set was obtained from an adult with an advanced solid tumor such as melanoma, head and neck, liver or kidney cancer.

This clone was recorded once. This sequence joins TRBV5-4 and TRBJ1-2, with a weak D call TRBD1 (6 bases). Germline assignment: CDR1 SGHNT and CDR2 YYREEE (reference sequence). The germline V and J ends were trimmed by 4 bases and 2 bases, with 12 bases remaining between them. This CDR3 has 14 residues. The CDR3 nucleotides read TGTGCCAGCAGCCGGGAGGGGGGCAACTATGGCTACACCTTC. Its protein product is CASSREGGNYGYTF. Supplemented by reference TRBV5-4 and TRBJ1-2, the full variable domain reads ETGVTQSPTHLIKTRGQQVTLRCSSQSGHNTVSWYQQALGQGPQFIFQYYREEENGRGNFPPRFSGLQFPNYSSELNVNALELDDSALYLCASSREGGNYGYTFGSGTRLTVV.

V usage is TRBV7-2 and J usage is TRBJ2-1; the D gene is possibly TRBD1 (6 bases). CDR1 and CDR2 from the germline V gene are SGHTA and FQGNSA. This CDR3 is built from 15 residues. The V gene lost 4 bases and the J gene lost 13 bases, with 23 bases spanning the gap. The CDR3 bases are TGTGCCAGCAGCTCGAGACCTTTACAGGGTATGAGTCAGTTCTTC. Translating gives CASSSRPLQGMSQFF.

V usage is TRBV9 and J usage is TRBJ1-3; D gene unclear. Trimming left V 0 bases short and J 2 bases short, with 9 bases between. The germline V gene has CDR1 SGDLS and CDR2 YYNGEE. The CDR3 consists of 15 residues. The CDR3 loop is CASSVEGSTGNTIYF. For the CDR3, the DNA is TGTGCCAGCAGCGTAGAGGGCAGTACTGGAAACACCATATATTTT.

This chain uses TRBV5-6 with TRBJ2-3, with D possibly being TRBD2 (5 bases). The CDR3 length is 16 residues. The germline CDR1 and CDR2 sequences are SGHDT and YYEEEE. V dropped 2 bases and J dropped 7 bases, with 20 bases sitting between them. In nucleotides, the CDR3 is TGTGCCAGCAGCTTTGCAACTTTGGGTGGACTGTATACGCAGTATTTT. This gives the protein CASSFATLGGLYTQYF.

J is TRBJ1-3 and V is TRBV5-1, with D perhaps TRBD1 (5 bases). V gave up 6 bases and J gave up 9 bases, with 19 bases separating them. CDR1 is SGHRS and CDR2 is YFSETQ in the germline V gene. The CDR3 covers 14 residues. CDR3 DNA sequence: TGCGCCAGCACCCCGGGGGGGGTCCGCGGCACCATATATTTT. Its protein is CASTPGGVRGTIYF.

The chain has TRBV5-4 and TRBJ2-3; TRBD2 agrees at 14 bases. With V trimmed by 4 bases and J by 6 bases, 16 bases remained unmatched. Germline CDR1 and CDR2: SGHNT and YYREEE (reference sequence). The CDR3 contains 19 residues. CDR3 protein: CASSPNHLGLAGGWDTQYF. CDR3 DNA sequence: TGTGCCAGCAGCCCTAATCATTTAGGACTAGCGGGAGGATGGGATACGCAGTATTTT.

A few counts support this clone. V gene TRBV5-1 combines with J gene TRBJ2-1, with D possibly TRBD2 on 6 matching bases. V was pared by 2 bases and J by 6 bases, with 15 bases between. Germline assignment: CDR1 SGHRS and CDR2 YFSETQ. The CDR3 spans 15 residues. Here the CDR3 DNA reads TGCGCCAGCAGCTTAGGGACTCCGACACTCAATGAGCAGTTCTTC. It yields the protein CASSLGTPTLNEQFF.

The V and J genes are TRBV6-1 and TRBJ1-2; D is unresolved. The V end lost 1 base, the J end lost 4 bases, and 19 bases lay between the germline ends. The CDR3 runs 17 residues. CDR1 and CDR2 from the germline V gene are MNHNS and SASEGT. DNA for the CDR3: TGTGCCAGCAGTGAAGATTATACTGGGCCTTCGGGCTATGGCTACACCTTC. Protein: CASSEDYTGPSGYGYTF.

This clone occurred once. This chain links TRBV21-1 with TRBJ2-7; the table's D gene call, TRBD2, was not cross checked with the DNA. TRBV21-1 is a pseudogene locus. The CDR3 is 20 residues long. This CDR3 is CASSKTSGTRGSLSSYEQYF. Here the CDR3 DNA reads TGTGCCAGCAGCAAAACCTCCGGGACTAGGGGTTCTTTAAGCTCCTACGAGCAGTACTTC.

The CDR3 DNA follows: TGTGCCAGCAGCTTAGATCATGGGTTACGCACAGATACGCAGTATTTT. Residues: CASSLDHGLRTDTQYF. The gene calls are TRBV11-3 and TRBJ2-3; D is ambiguous. Trimming shortened V by 0 bases and J by 1 base, and 11 bases separated the two germline ends. In germline, CDR1 is SGHNT, CDR2 YENEEA. The CDR3 contains 16 residues. Complete variable domain (other parts from reference TRBV11-3 and TRBJ2-3): EAGVVQSPRYKIIEKKQPVAFWCNPISGHNTLYWYLQNLGQGPELLIRYENEEAVDDSQLPKDRFSAERLKGVDSTLKIQPAELGDSAVYLCASSLDHGLRTDTQYFGPGTRLTVL.